The TCR beta chain under discussion was sequenced for a study of neurological immune-mediated disorders. Many counts were recorded for this clonotype. As yet, its antigen is unknown. The study, taken as a whole, reports: According to phylogenetic grouping, one related-CDR3 cluster, a possible signature, contained the repertoires of 18 of 34 multiple sclerosis patients. HTLV-1-associated myelopathy ranked highest for TCR clonal expansion and multiple sclerosis lowest, beneath healthy controls.

The unsorted libraries were generated from a total of 2 million PBMCs, which had been stored in RNAlater at -80 C. A single run covered 15-18 subjects with over 190 million TCR-beta sequences. TCRdb used MiXCR to reprocess the 5' RACE reads, holding one entry per CDR3 protein. The repertoire holds about 120,000 distinct CDR3 sequences, with about 3.2% as singletons. This CDR3 region has 14 residues. Trimming pared 4 bases from V and 6 bases from J, leaving 16 bases between. Germline lookup yields CDR1 LNHDA and CDR2 SQIVND (reference sequence). This rearrangement joins TRBV19 to TRBJ2-7, with TRBD2 as a possible D gene (5 bases). The origin of this receptor is a woman aged 25 to 39 with multiple sclerosis. Source material: PBMCs. The CDR3, as DNA: TGTGCCAGTAGTACCTACGGGGAAAACGGCGAGCAGTACTTC. Amino acids: CASSTYGENGEQYF.